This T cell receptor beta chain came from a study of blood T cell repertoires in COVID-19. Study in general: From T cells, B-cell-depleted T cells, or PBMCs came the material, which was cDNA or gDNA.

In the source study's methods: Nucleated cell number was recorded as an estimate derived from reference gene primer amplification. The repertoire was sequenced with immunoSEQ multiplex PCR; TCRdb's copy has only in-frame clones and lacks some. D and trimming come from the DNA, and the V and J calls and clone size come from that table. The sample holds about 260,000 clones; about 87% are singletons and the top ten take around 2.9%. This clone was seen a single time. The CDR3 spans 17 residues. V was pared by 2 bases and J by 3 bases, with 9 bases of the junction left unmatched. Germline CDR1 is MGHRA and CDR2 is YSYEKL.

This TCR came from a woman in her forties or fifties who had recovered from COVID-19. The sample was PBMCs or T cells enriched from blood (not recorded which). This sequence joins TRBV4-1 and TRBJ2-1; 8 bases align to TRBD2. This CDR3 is CASSQPAGLADYNEQFF. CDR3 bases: TGCGCCAGCAGCCAACCGGCTGGACTAGCAGACTACAATGAGCAGTTCTTC.